Shown below are 22 T cell receptor beta chains from a single sample sequenced in a study of blood T cell repertoires in COVID-19. Libraries were prepared by immunoSEQ multiplex PCR; TCRdb keeps only in-frame clonotypes and omits some of them. The repertoire holds over 200,000 clones, over 80% seen once, with around 5% in the top ten. The sequencing sample was made of peripheral blood. These TCRs come from a human donor in a cohort sampled during active COVID-19.

The chain carries TRBV5-1 and TRBJ2-3, with D uncertain. V lost 1 base and J 2 bases, leaving 14 bases between the germline ends. This CDR3 has 16 amino acids. The V gene's germline CDR1 is SGHRS and CDR2 YFSETQ. DNA of the CDR3: TGCGCCAGCAGCTTGAGCCCAACTCCTAACACAGATACGCAGTATTTT. It yields the protein CASSLSPTPNTDTQYF.

This clone has more than one count but fewer than ten. V is TRBV10-2 and J is TRBJ2-3, with a possible D match to TRBD1 (5 bases). Germline V gives CDR1 WSHSY, CDR2 SAAADI. V lost 7 bases and J 2 bases, leaving 13 bases between the germline ends. CDR3 length: 14 residues. CDR3 nucleotides: TGCGCCAGCAAGGCAGGGCTCTCCACAGATACGCAGTATTTT. This encodes CASKAGLSTDTQYF.

This chain joins TRBV30 and TRBJ2-7; 13 bases agree with TRBD2. Germline CDR1 is GTSNPN and CDR2 is SVGIG (reference sequence). The CDR3 is made up of 17 amino acids. The V segment lost 0 bases and the J segment 7 bases; nucleotides outside the gene matches: 12. CDR3 bases: TGTGCCTGGAGTGTACTAGCGGGAGGGATGGTTTCGAGGGAGCAGTACTTC. It translates to CAWSVLAGGMVSREQYF.

The V and J genes are TRBV6-5 and TRBJ1-5, with TRBD1 matching over 8 bases. J lost 6 bases, V lost 6 bases, and 7 bases had no gene match. Germline V lookup: CDR1 MNHEY, CDR2 SVGAGI. The CDR3 has 14 amino acids. CDR3 nucleotide sequence: TGTGCCAGCAGGGGGACAGGTGACTTTCAGCCCCAGCATTTT. This encodes CASRGTGDFQPQHF.

This clone was detected once. The chain couples TRBV7-9 to TRBJ1-2, with 9 bases fitting TRBD1. Germline V gives CDR1 SEHNR, CDR2 FQNEAQ (reference sequence). The CDR3 runs 15 residues. With V trimmed by 5 bases and J by 4 bases, 8 bases remained unmatched. The CDR3 here is CASSDSGQGIYGYTF. CDR3 DNA: TGTGCCAGCAGCGACTCGGGACAGGGAATCTATGGCTACACCTTC.

This clone was detected only a few times. This rearrangement joins TRBV4-3 to TRBJ2-2; the match to TRBD2 covers 8 bases. J was trimmed by 4 bases and V by 3 bases; bases with no gene match: 1. Germline-derived CDR1 and CDR2 are LGHNA and YSLEER. The CDR3 extends over 14 amino acids. The CDR3 sequence: CASSHAGGTGELFF. CDR3 in DNA: TGCGCCAGCAGCCATGCGGGGGGCACCGGGGAGCTGTTTTTT.

The V and J genes are TRBV6-6 and TRBJ2-7; tentatively, D is TRBD2 (5 bases). CDR1 is MNHNY and CDR2 is SVGAGI in the germline V gene (reference sequence). There are 15 residues in the CDR3. Here the CDR3 DNA reads TGTGCCAGCAGTTCCAGTGGTCGGGGTAGCATGAGGATGGTGGTC. The encoded protein is CASSSSGRGSMRMVV.

The chain uses TRBV7-9 and TRBJ2-4, with 7 positions matching TRBD2. The junction had 10 bases not matched to a gene; V was cut back by 2 bases and J by 0 bases. The CDR3 loop spans 18 amino acids. Germline CDR1 reads SEHNR; CDR2 reads FQNEAQ (reference sequence). CDR3 sequence reads: CASSLFRDGRIAKNIQYF. The CDR3 DNA is TGTGCCAGCAGCTTATTCCGGGACGGGAGGATAGCCAAAAACATTCAGTACTTC.

The chain employs TRBV5-1 and TRBJ1-3, with a possible D match to TRBD1 (6 bases). This CDR3 spans 15 amino acids. Germline-derived CDR1 and CDR2 are SGHRS and YFSETQ. Trimming left V 0 bases short and J 2 bases short, with 9 bases between. CDR3 in DNA: TGCGCCAGCAGCTTGGCTCAGGGGACTGGAAACACCATATATTTT. Translating it yields CASSLAQGTGNTIYF.

The V call is TRBV25-1, the J call TRBJ2-7; TRBD1 matches at 8 bases. The CDR3 contains 16 residues. V gave up 4 bases and J gave up 5 bases; unmatched junction bases: 13. Germline values: CDR1 MGHDK, CDR2 SYGVNS. CDR3 protein: CASSASSGGRVDEQYF. CDR3 DNA sequence: TGTGCCAGCAGTGCAAGCTCAGGGGGCAGGGTCGACGAGCAGTACTTC.

V and J are TRBV19 and TRBJ2-7, with 14 bases identical to TRBD2. Losses at the gene ends were 5 bases for V and 4 bases for J; bases not matched to a gene: 10. The CDR3 contains 17 residues. The germline V gene encodes CDR1 LNHDA and CDR2 SQIVND (reference sequence). The CDR3 DNA follows: TGTGCCAGTAGTCGGACAGGGGGGACTAGCGGGAGATACGAGCAGTACTTC. Protein: CASSRTGGTSGRYEQYF.

This chain uses TRBV13 with TRBJ2-3, with 10 bases fitting TRBD2. The V segment lost 6 bases and the J segment 4 bases; nucleotides outside the gene matches: 7. The germline CDR1 and CDR2 sequences are PRHDT and FYEKMQ (reference sequence). The CDR3 consists of 15 residues. The CDR3, as DNA: TGTGCCAGCAGACCAACTAGCGGGATCGCAGATACGCAGTATTTT. Residues: CASRPTSGIADTQYF.

The chain uses TRBV4-2 and TRBJ2-7; 7 bases map to TRBD2. CDR1 and CDR2 from the germline V gene are LGHNA and YNFKEQ. V was pared by 4 bases and J by 7 bases, with 16 bases of the junction left unmatched. This CDR3 region has 16 residues. In DNA form, the CDR3 reads TGTGCCAGCAGCCTCATTTCAGTAGCGGGTGGTAGGGAGCAGTACTTC. Translating it yields CASSLISVAGGREQYF.

The table lists this clone with a count of one. The CDR3 region is CASSLGLAVTDTQYF. CDR3 nucleotide sequence: TGTGCCAGCAGCCTAGGACTAGCGGTCACAGATACGCAGTATTTT. The chain is built from TRBV7-3 and TRBJ2-3, with 10 positions matching TRBD2. The CDR3 is 15 amino acids. Trimming took 5 bases from V and 2 from J; bases not matched to a gene: 4. CDR1 and CDR2 from the germline V gene are SGHTA and FQGTGA.

This chain joins TRBV29-1 and TRBJ1-1, with no clear D. This CDR3 has 15 amino acids. The ends were cut back, 3 bases at V and 1 base at J, with 15 bases in the middle. In germline, CDR1 is SQVTM, CDR2 ANQGSEA. CDR3 in amino acids: CSVDGEGGRNTEAFF. In DNA, the CDR3 is TGCAGCGTTGACGGAGAGGGTGGACGGAACACTGAAGCTTTCTTT.

This CDR3 is CASSKGLAGWNTGELFF. As DNA, the CDR3 is TGTGCCAGCAGTAAAGGACTAGCGGGATGGAACACCGGGGAGCTGTTTTTT. V is TRBV6-1 and J is TRBJ2-2; 12 nucleotides agree with TRBD2. The CDR3 extends over 17 amino acids. Trimming cost V 5 bases and J 1 base; bases outside gene matches: 5. Germline CDR1 reads MNHNS; CDR2 reads SASEGT.

On this clone itself: Distinct nucleotide sequences in the sample also encode this CDR3. This chain connects TRBV6-2 or TRBV6-3 to TRBJ1-5, with a tentative D call TRBD1 (6 bases). V was clipped by 2 bases and J by 0 bases, with 11 bases between them. CDR1 and CDR2 (germline): MNHEY, SVGEGT. The CDR3 is made up of 16 amino acids. This chain's CDR3 is CASSYSGQNSNQPQHF. The CDR3 DNA is TGTGCCAGCAGTTACAGTGGACAGAATAGCAATCAGCCCCAGCATTTT.

The V call is TRBV10-3, the J call TRBJ2-7; 7 nucleotides agree with TRBD2. CDR1 and CDR2 (germline): ENHRY, SYGVKD. Trimming at V came to 2 bases and at J to 2 bases, leaving 6 bases not matched to a gene. The CDR3 length is 15 residues. DNA of the CDR3: TGTGCCATCAGTGAGCCCTCCCGGGGGGCCTACGAGCAGTACTTC. This encodes CAISEPSRGAYEQYF.

The chain joins TRBV5-1 to TRBJ1-5, with no clear D. Trimming took off 0 bases at V and 2 bases at J, with 3 bases between the two ends. CDR3 length: 13 residues. Germline-derived CDR1 and CDR2 are SGHRS and YFSETQ. This CDR3 is CASSLVGNQPQHF. The CDR3 DNA is TGCGCCAGCAGCTTGGTAGGCAATCAGCCCCAGCATTTT.

This clone has a handful of counts. The rearrangement joins TRBV2 to TRBJ2-7; D is perhaps TRBD2 (5 bases). V was clipped by 3 bases and J by 4 bases, with 13 bases between them. The CDR3 extends over 14 amino acids. Germline assignment: CDR1 SNHLY and CDR2 FYNNEI. The CDR3 spells CASSERGRGYEQYF. CDR3 nucleotide sequence: TGTGCCAGCAGTGAGCGAGGGCGCGGATACGAGCAGTACTTC.

This clone occurred many times. J is TRBJ2-7 and V is TRBV9, with D maybe TRBD2 (6 bases). V gave up 3 bases and J gave up 1 base, with 14 bases separating them. The CDR3 runs to 15 residues. Per the germline V gene, CDR1 is SGDLS and CDR2 is YYNGEE. The CDR3 reads CASSAKEGKSYEQYF. The CDR3 bases are TGTGCCAGCAGCGCTAAGGAGGGGAAGTCCTACGAGCAGTACTTC.

The chain combines TRBV4-1 with TRBJ2-7, with TRBD2 as a possible D gene (5 bases). Between the trimmed V and J ends, which lost 0 bases and 2 bases, there was a span of 14 bases. The CDR3 consists of 16 residues. From germline, CDR1 is MGHRA and CDR2 YSYEKL. CDR3 bases: TGCGCCAGCAGCCAAGAGGCAAGCGGTCCCACCTACGAGCAGTACTTC. Amino acids: CASSQEASGPTYEQYF.